This T cell receptor (beta chain) was observed in a study of T-cell memory formation after mild COVID-19. Note on this clonotype: Its antigen remains unidentified.

Findings and limits, study-wide: Cross-reactive memory seemingly joined, as some responding clones were found in pre-infection memory.

TCR alpha and TCR beta cDNA libraries carrying sample barcodes and UMIs were produced by 5'RACE using constant-segment primers. One entry per CDR3 protein, called by TCRdb with MiXCR from the 5' RACE reads. The profile shows 84,000 or so distinct CDR3 sequences, approximately 13% of them singletons. Germline-derived CDR1 and CDR2 are LGHNA and YSLEER. This CDR3 has 17 amino acids. With V trimmed by 1 base and J by 3 bases, 8 bases remained unmatched. The material sequenced was PBMCs or a T cell subset sorted from them (not recorded which). The source is an adult woman who had mild COVID-19 (a few samples of this study predate the infection). Cell type and time point are not known. The chain recombines TRBV4-3 with TRBJ2-3; the match to TRBD2 covers 9 bases. CDR3 sequence: CASSQARAGGKTDTQYF. The CDR3 DNA follows: TGCGCCAGCAGCCAAGCTCGAGCGGGAGGAAAAACAGATACGCAGTATTTT.